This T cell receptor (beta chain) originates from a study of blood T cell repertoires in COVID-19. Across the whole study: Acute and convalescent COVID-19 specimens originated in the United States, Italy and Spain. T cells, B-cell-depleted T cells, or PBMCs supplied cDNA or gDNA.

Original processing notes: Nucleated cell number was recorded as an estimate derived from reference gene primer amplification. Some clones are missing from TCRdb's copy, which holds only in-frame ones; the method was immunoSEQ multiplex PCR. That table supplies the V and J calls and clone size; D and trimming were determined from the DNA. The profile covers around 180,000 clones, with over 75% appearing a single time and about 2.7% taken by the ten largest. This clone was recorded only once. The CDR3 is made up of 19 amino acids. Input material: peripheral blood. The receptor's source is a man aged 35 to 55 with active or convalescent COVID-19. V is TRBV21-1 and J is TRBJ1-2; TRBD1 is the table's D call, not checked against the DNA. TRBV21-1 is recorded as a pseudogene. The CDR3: CASSARDRVMFRANYGYTF. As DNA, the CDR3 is TGTGCCAGCAGCGCCCGGGACAGGGTAATGTTTCGGGCTAACTATGGCTACACCTTC.